The 23 T cell receptor beta chains below all came from one sample that was sequenced in a study of T cells after yellow fever vaccination. TCRdb processed the 5' RACE reads anew with MiXCR; each CDR3 protein has one entry. This table holds 350,000 or so distinct CDR3 sequences, around 8.1% found once. The material sequenced was PBMCs, taken 35 to 50 days after the first yellow fever vaccination. The receptors stem from a young man who received the YFV17D yellow fever vaccine.

This clonotype turned up a few times. The V call is TRBV23-1, the J call TRBJ1-5; D perhaps matches TRBD1 (5 bases). TRBV23-1 is designated an ORF whose function remains uncertain. The length of the CDR3 is 15 residues. Between the trimmed V and J ends, which lost 6 bases and 3 bases, there was a span of 15 bases. The CDR3 loop reads CASSGADIINQPQHF. CDR3 sequence (DNA): TGCGCCAGCAGCGGGGCGGACATCATCAATCAGCCCCAGCATTTT.

This clonotype has just a few counts. The genes are TRBV25-1 and TRBJ1-1; D unresolved. This CDR3 region has 14 residues. The germline V gene encodes CDR1 MGHDK and CDR2 SYGVNS. The V end was cut by 4 bases, the J end by 5 bases, with 14 bases between. The CDR3 DNA reads TGTGCCAGCAGTGTCTCCGGCCCGGGGACTGAAGCTTTCTTT. The encoded protein is CASSVSGPGTEAFF. Complete variable domain (other parts from reference TRBV25-1 and TRBJ1-1): EADIYQTPRYLVIGTGKKITLECSQTMGHDKMYWYQQDPGMELHLIHYSYGVNSTEKGDLSSESTVSRIRTEHFPLTLESARPSHTSQYLCASSVSGPGTEAFFGQGTRLTVV.

J is TRBJ2-1 and V is TRBV7-2, with a weak D call TRBD1 (6 bases). CDR3 size: 13 residues. Trimming took 5 bases from V and 5 from J, leaving 10 bases between them. Germline V gene data show CDR1 as SGHTA and CDR2 as FQGNSA. This CDR3 reads CASSTHRDNEQFF. In DNA form, the CDR3 reads TGTGCCAGCAGCACTCACAGGGACAATGAGCAGTTCTTC.

This clonotype was observed a few times. This chain joins TRBV4-1 and TRBJ1-5; 7 nucleotides agree with TRBD1. There are 14 residues in the CDR3. Losses at the gene ends were 4 bases for V and 4 bases for J; bases not matched to a gene: 4. Germline CDR1 and CDR2: MGHRA and YSYEKL. The CDR3 DNA follows: TGCGCCAGCAGCCCCGCGGACAGGAATCAGCCCCAGCATTTT. It codes for CASSPADRNQPQHF.

This chain links TRBV5-1 with TRBJ2-1; 9 bases fit TRBD2. The germline V gene has CDR1 SGHRS and CDR2 YFSETQ. V trimming: 4 bases; J trimming: 4 bases; junction bases outside the gene matches: 9. This CDR3 has 16 amino acids. CDR3 amino acids: CASSVQRGVIYNEQFF. CDR3 coding DNA: TGCGCCAGCAGCGTCCAGCGGGGGGTTATTTACAATGAGCAGTTCTTC.

There are a few counts of this clonotype. The chain carries TRBV7-8 and TRBJ1-5, with D possibly matching TRBD1 (5 bases). There are 15 residues in the CDR3. Germline V CDR1 and CDR2: SGHVS, FQNEAQ. V lost 5 bases to trimming and J lost 1 base, with 12 bases between them. The CDR3 region is CASSLKRGSNQPQHF. The CDR3 nucleotides are TGTGCCAGCAGCCTAAAAAGGGGCAGCAATCAGCCCCAGCATTTT.

This clonotype turned up a few times. The chain couples TRBV6-5 to TRBJ1-6; weak D call: TRBD1 (6 bases). The length of the CDR3 is 15 residues. Trimming stripped 1 base from V and 7 bases from J, with 11 bases between. Germline CDR1 and CDR2: MNHEY and SVGAGI. The CDR3 coding sequence is TGTGCCAGCAGTTACTGGGGGGCAGCAAATTCACCCCTCCACTTT. Translated: CASSYWGAANSPLHF.

This clonotype was seen only a few times. V usage is TRBV15 and J usage is TRBJ1-3; TRBD1 is a possible D gene (5 bases). Germline assignment: CDR1 LNHNV and CDR2 YYDKDF (reference sequence). V dropped 4 bases and J dropped 2 bases, with 12 bases sitting between them. The CDR3 extends over 15 amino acids. The CDR3 loop is CATSIFLGAGNTIYF. The DNA of the CDR3 is TGTGCCACCAGCATTTTTCTGGGGGCTGGAAACACCATATATTTT.

This clonotype was seen a few times. This chain uses TRBV20-1 with TRBJ2-4; D is undetermined. CDR1 and CDR2 (germline): DFQATT, SNEGSKA (reference sequence). CDR3 size: 10 residues. Deletions cut 6 bases from V and 2 bases from J, with 2 bases between. This chain's CDR3 is CSAPKNIQYF. The CDR3 DNA is TGCAGTGCCCCCAAAAACATTCAGTACTTC.

This clonotype occurred many times. The V call is TRBV29-1, the J call TRBJ2-2, with D tentatively TRBD1 (5 bases). CDR1 is SQVTM, CDR2 ANQGSEA, per germline. This CDR3 spans 14 amino acids. V was cut by 4 bases and J by 4 bases, with 13 bases left in between. The CDR3 DNA follows: TGCAGCGTTGGCCGCAGGGCCCCCACCGGGGAGCTGTTTTTT. Amino acid sequence: CSVGRRAPTGELFF.

This clonotype was observed a few times. The chain joins TRBV20-1 to TRBJ1-1; possibly TRBD1 for D (6 bases). V lost 4 bases, J lost 4 bases, and 13 bases lay in between. There are 13 residues in the CDR3. CDR1 is DFQATT, CDR2 SNEGSKA, per germline (reference sequence). The CDR3 region has the DNA TGCAGTGCTACTCTACAGGGAGGCACTGAAGCTTTCTTT. Amino acids: CSATLQGGTEAFF.

This clonotype was counted between two and nine times. The chain carries TRBV5-1 and TRBJ2-1; 9 bases are shared with TRBD1. The V gene's germline CDR1 is SGHRS and CDR2 YFSETQ. This CDR3 spans 16 amino acids. J gave up 4 bases and V 4 bases, and 9 bases lay outside the gene matches. Here the CDR3 DNA reads TGCGCCAGCAGCCCCCGTAGACAGGGGGAATACAATGAGCAGTTCTTC. Its translation: CASSPRRQGEYNEQFF.

The chain has TRBV6-6 and TRBJ2-6; D gene unclear. The germline V gene encodes CDR1 MNHNY and CDR2 SVGAGI (reference sequence). The ends were cut back, 8 bases at V and 2 bases at J, with 7 bases in the middle. The CDR3 covers 13 residues. CDR3 bases: TGTGCCAGCGACCTGACTGGGGCCAACGTCCTGACTTTC. Translation: CASDLTGANVLTF.

This clonotype was seen a handful of times. V and J are TRBV7-9 and TRBJ1-1; the D is unclear. From germline, CDR1 is SEHNR and CDR2 FQNEAQ (reference sequence). The CDR3 is 13 amino acids. Deletions cut 1 base from V and 5 bases from J, with 8 bases between. CDR3 sequence: CASSLVGFTEAFF. For the CDR3, the DNA is TGTGCCAGCAGCTTAGTAGGATTTACTGAAGCTTTCTTT.

This clonotype was detected many times. The V and J genes are TRBV6-2 or TRBV6-3 and TRBJ2-1; D uncertain. Trimming took off 2 bases at V and 9 bases at J, with 5 bases between the two ends. CDR3 length equals 11 residues. Germline V gene lookup returns CDR1 MNHEY and CDR2 SVGEGT. The CDR3 protein is CASSYPSEQFF. In DNA form, the CDR3 reads TGTGCCAGCAGTTACCCAAGTGAGCAGTTCTTC.

The rearrangement links TRBV5-1 to TRBJ1-4, with D hard to call. V lost 5 bases and J lost 0, with 11 bases in between. CDR1 is SGHRS and CDR2 is YFSETQ in the germline V gene. The CDR3 runs 15 residues. CDR3 region: CASRGSWATNEKLFF. The DNA of the CDR3 is TGCGCCAGCAGAGGTTCGTGGGCAACTAATGAAAAACTGTTTTTT.

This chain joins TRBV7-2 and TRBJ1-2; no definite D call. The germline V and J ends were trimmed by 5 bases and 4 bases, with 14 bases remaining between them. Germline values: CDR1 SGHTA, CDR2 FQGNSA. This CDR3 contains 14 residues. The chain's CDR3 is CASSPGSETYGYTF. The CDR3 DNA reads as TGTGCCAGCAGCCCCGGGTCCGAAACCTATGGCTACACCTTC. Using reference TRBV7-2 and TRBJ1-2 for the parts outside the CDR3, the full variable domain is GAGVSQSPSNKVTEKGKDVELRCDPISGHTALYWYRQSLGQGLEFLIYFQGNSAPDKSGLPSDRFSAERTGGSVSTLTIQRTQQEDSAVYLCASSPGSETYGYTFGSGTRLTVV.

This chain links TRBV7-9 with TRBJ1-5; D call uncertain. CDR3 size: 12 residues. Between the trimmed V and J ends, which lost 2 bases and 9 bases, there was a span of 8 bases. Germline V gene data show CDR1 as SEHNR and CDR2 as FQNEAQ (reference sequence). CDR3 amino acids: CASSLWSGPQHF. The CDR3 DNA is TGTGCCAGCAGCTTATGGTCGGGGCCCCAGCATTTT.

The rearrangement links TRBV16 to TRBJ1-6; the D is unclear. The CDR3 length is 15 residues. Germline assignment: CDR1 KGHSY and CDR2 FQNENV. V was trimmed by 4 bases and J by 6 bases, leaving 13 bases between them. The CDR3 region is CASSPPRGSNSPLHF. CDR3 in DNA: TGTGCCAGCAGCCCCCCGCGGGGAAGTAATTCACCCCTCCACTTT. Full variable domain (outside the CDR3, taken from reference TRBV16 and TRBJ1-6): GEEVAQTPKHLVRGEGQKAKLYCAPIKGHSYVFWYQQVLKNEFKFLISFQNENVFDETGMPKERFSAKCLPNSPCSLEIQATKLEDSAVYFCASSPPRGSNSPLHFGNGTRLTVT.

This clonotype was seen more than once but under ten times. The V call is TRBV7-9, the J call TRBJ2-2; 9 positions agree with TRBD1. V dropped 6 bases and J dropped 1; count of bases not matched to a gene: 6. Germline CDR1 SEHNR, CDR2 FQNEAQ (reference sequence). This CDR3 has 16 residues. CDR3 coding DNA: TGTGCCAGCAGACGCGGGACAGGGTTGAACACCGGGGAGCTGTTTTTT. Its protein product is CASRRGTGLNTGELFF.

Only a few counts were recorded for this clonotype. CDR3 in DNA: TGCGCCAGCAGTGACCATGGAATTTACAATGAGCAGTTCTTC. Translated, it gives CASSDHGIYNEQFF. The chain employs TRBV10-2 and TRBJ2-1, with D unresolved. Germline V gene sequence: CDR1 WSHSY, CDR2 SAAADI. V was shortened by 3 bases and J by 4 bases, with 10 bases between the two germline ends. The CDR3 consists of 14 residues.

The sample holds many counts of this clonotype. The chain carries TRBV12-3 or TRBV12-4 and TRBJ1-1; 9 bases map to TRBD1. The CDR3 runs 14 residues. V lost 3 bases and J lost 6; bases outside the gene matches: 5. The CDR3 is CASSFRQGVPEAFF. In DNA form, the CDR3 reads TGTGCCAGCAGTTTTAGACAGGGGGTCCCTGAAGCTTTCTTT.

In this sample, this clonotype turned up a few times. The chain combines TRBV23-1 with TRBJ1-5; the D gene is possibly TRBD1 (5 bases). TRBV23-1 is given ORF status, its function remaining uncertain. The CDR3 is 19 amino acids. Trimming pared 0 bases from V and 2 bases from J, leaving 20 bases between. CDR3: CASSQSKTARVKGNQPQHF. CDR3 nucleotide sequence: TGCGCCAGCAGTCAATCAAAAACGGCCAGGGTAAAAGGCAATCAGCCCCAGCATTTT.